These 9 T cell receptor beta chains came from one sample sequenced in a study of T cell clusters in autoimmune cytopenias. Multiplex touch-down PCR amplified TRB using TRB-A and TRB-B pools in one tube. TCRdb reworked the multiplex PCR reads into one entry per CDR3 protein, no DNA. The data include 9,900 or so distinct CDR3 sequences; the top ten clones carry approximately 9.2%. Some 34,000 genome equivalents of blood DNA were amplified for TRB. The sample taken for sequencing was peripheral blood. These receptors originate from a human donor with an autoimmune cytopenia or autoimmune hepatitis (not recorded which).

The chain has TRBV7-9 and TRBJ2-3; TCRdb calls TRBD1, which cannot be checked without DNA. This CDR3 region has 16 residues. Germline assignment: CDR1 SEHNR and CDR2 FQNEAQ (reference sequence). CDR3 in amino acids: CASSLDPQRPVDTQYF.

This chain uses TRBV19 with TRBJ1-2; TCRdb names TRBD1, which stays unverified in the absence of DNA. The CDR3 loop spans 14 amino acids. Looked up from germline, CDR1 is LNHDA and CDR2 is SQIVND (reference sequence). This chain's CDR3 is CASSKRDSNYGYTF.

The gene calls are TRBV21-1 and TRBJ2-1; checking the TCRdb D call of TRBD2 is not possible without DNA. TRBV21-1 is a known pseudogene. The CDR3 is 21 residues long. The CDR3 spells CASSKQGGAKIELSSYNEQFF.

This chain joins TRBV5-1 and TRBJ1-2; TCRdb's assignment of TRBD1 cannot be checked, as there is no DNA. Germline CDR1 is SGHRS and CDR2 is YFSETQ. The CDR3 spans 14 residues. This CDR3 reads CASSSTTGNGGYTF. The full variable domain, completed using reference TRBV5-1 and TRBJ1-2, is KAGVTQTPRYLIKTRGQQVTLSCSPISGHRSVSWYQQTPGQGLQFLFEYFSETQRNKGNFPGRFSGRQFSNSRSEMNVSTLELGDSALYLCASSSTTGNGGYTFGSGTRLTVV.

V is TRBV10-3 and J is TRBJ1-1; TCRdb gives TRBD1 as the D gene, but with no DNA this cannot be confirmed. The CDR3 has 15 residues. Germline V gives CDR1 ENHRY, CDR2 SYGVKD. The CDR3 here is CAISVGGGRNTEAFF.

CDR3 amino acids: CASSQVTLSPLHF. The chain employs TRBV4-1 and TRBJ1-6. The length of the CDR3 is 13 residues. Germline V gives CDR1 MGHRA, CDR2 YSYEKL.

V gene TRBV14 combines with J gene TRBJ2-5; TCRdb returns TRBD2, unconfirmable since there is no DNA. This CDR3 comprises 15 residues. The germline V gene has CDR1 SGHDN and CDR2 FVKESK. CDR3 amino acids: CASSTLRTGRETQYF.

CDR3 loop: CASSVGGGNYGYTF. The chain uses TRBV5-6 and TRBJ1-2; lacking DNA, the TRBD1 call made by TCRdb goes unchecked. Germline CDR1 SGHDT, CDR2 YYEEEE. This CDR3 has 14 residues.

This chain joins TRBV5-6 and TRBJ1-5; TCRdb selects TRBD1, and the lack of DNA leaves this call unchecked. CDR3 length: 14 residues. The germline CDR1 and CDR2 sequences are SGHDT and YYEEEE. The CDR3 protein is CASSPPQSNQPQHF.